The 4 T cell receptor beta chains listed next were all sequenced from one sample in a study of Graves' ophthalmopathy and Graves' hyperthyroidism (dated by TCRdb to 2016 to 2019). Sequenced on an Illumina HiSeq 2000. For repertoire sequencing, the TCR beta CDR3 regions were amplified from RNA transcripts. HTBI primers and the Qiagen OneStep RT-PCR kit were used in a first-round RT-PCR, which was followed by a second-round multiplex PCR, size selection and purification. Through fastp at Q25 and MiXCR, TCRdb rebuilt clones from the public reads, retaining in-frame beta chains. Entries are consolidated by CDR3 protein sequence, retaining the most common genes and DNA. The table for this sample lists hundreds of thousands of distinct CDR3 sequences; approximately 14% of them were counted only once. The ten largest account for 9.5% to 10% of the sample. Sequenced material: blood. Receptor source: a woman aged 25 to 39 with Graves' ophthalmopathy. Donor details come from another sample of the same person, matched by shared clones.

This clonotype occurred a few times. This chain uses TRBV27 with TRBJ2-7; 13 positions agree with TRBD2. The CDR3 extends over 17 amino acids. Germline assignment: CDR1 MNHEY and CDR2 SMNVEV (reference sequence). Trimming removed 4 bases from V and 2 bases from J; junction bases left unmatched: 8. The CDR3 sequence is CASSYGLAGVSPYEQYF. The CDR3 nucleotides read TGTGCCAGCAGTTATGGACTAGCGGGAGTCTCACCCTACGAGCAGTACTTC.

The table lists this clonotype with many counts. V and J are TRBV20-1 and TRBJ2-7; D remains unclear. Trimming took off 1 base at V and 4 bases at J, with 8 bases between the two ends. Germline V gene sequence: CDR1 DFQATT, CDR2 SNEGSKA (reference sequence). CDR3 length equals 12 residues. In nucleotides, the CDR3 is TGCAGTGCTAGAGGAGTGGGTTACGAGCAGTACTTC. This encodes CSARGVGYEQYF.

This clonotype was observed many times. This chain joins TRBV18 and TRBJ1-1; 9 bases are a match to TRBD1. This CDR3 is 14 amino acids long. Germline CDR1 reads KGHSH; CDR2 reads LQKENI. V lost 8 bases, J lost 1 base, and 5 bases stayed unmatched. The CDR3 nucleotides are TGTGCCAGCAGCTTACAGGGGGCGAACACTGAAGCTTTCTTT. Amino acid sequence: CASSLQGANTEAFF.

Many counts were recorded for this clonotype. The rearrangement links TRBV25-1 to TRBJ1-2, with 9 bases lining up with TRBD1. This CDR3 comprises 15 residues. The junction had 4 bases not matched to a gene; V was cut back by 1 base and J by 4 bases. Germline loops: CDR1 MGHDK, CDR2 SYGVNS. This CDR3 reads CASSEWDRDIYGYTF. CDR3 in DNA: TGTGCCAGCAGTGAATGGGACAGGGACATCTATGGCTACACCTTC.